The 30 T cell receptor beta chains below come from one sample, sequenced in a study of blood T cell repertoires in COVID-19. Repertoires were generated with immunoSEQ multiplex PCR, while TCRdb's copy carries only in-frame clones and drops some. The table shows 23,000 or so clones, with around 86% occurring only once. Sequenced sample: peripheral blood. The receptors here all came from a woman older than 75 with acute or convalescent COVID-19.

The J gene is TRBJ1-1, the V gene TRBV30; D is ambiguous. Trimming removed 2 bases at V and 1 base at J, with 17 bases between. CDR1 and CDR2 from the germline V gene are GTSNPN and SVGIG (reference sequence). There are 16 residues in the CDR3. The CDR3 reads CAWSILYPTGNTEAFF. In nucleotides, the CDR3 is TGTGCCTGGAGTATACTCTATCCGACGGGGAACACTGAAGCTTTCTTT.

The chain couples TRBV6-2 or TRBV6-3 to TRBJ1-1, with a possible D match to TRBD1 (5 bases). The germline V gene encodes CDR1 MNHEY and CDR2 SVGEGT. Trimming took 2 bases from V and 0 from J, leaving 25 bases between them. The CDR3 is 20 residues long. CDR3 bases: TGTGCCAGCAGTTACGGACCCAGACGGGAGGGGAGGGGAATGAACACTGAAGCTTTCTTT. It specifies CASSYGPRREGRGMNTEAFF.

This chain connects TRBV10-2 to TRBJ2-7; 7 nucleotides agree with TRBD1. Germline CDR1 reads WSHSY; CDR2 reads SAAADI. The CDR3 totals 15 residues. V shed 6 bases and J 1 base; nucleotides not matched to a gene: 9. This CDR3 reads CASRDRTFLSYEQYF. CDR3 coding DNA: TGCGCCAGCAGGGACAGGACCTTTTTATCCTACGAGCAGTACTTC.

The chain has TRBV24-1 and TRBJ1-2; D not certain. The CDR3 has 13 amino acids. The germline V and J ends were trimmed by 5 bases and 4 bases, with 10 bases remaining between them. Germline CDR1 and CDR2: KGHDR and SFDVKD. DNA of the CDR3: TGTGCCACCAGTGGACTCCTGGGCTATGGCTACACCTTC. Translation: CATSGLLGYGYTF.

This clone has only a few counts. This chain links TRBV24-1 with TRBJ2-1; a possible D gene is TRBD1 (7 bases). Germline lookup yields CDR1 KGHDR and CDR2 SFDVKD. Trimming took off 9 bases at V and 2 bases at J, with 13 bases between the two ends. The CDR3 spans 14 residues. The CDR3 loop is CATAGQSAYNEQFF. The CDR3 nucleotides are TGTGCCACCGCGGGACAGTCGGCCTACAATGAGCAGTTCTTC.

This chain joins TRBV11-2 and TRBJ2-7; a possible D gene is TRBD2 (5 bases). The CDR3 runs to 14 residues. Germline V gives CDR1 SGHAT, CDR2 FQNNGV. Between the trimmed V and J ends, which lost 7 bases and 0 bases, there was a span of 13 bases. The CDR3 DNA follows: TGTGCCAGCACCGAGGGTAGGGCCTCCTACGAGCAGTACTTC. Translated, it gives CASTEGRASYEQYF.

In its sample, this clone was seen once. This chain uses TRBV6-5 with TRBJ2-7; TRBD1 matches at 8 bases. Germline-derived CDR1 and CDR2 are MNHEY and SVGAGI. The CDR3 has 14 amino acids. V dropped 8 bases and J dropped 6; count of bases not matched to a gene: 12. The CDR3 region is CASAFGQGGGEQYF. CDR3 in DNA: TGTGCCAGCGCCTTCGGACAGGGCGGTGGCGAGCAGTACTTC.

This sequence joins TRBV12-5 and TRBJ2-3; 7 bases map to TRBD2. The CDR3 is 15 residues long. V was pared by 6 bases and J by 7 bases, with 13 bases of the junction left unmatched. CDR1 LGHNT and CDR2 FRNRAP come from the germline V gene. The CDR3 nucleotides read TGTGCTAGTGGCCCTTGGAGGGAGGGGAGAAATACGCAGTATTTT. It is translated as CASGPWREGRNTQYF.

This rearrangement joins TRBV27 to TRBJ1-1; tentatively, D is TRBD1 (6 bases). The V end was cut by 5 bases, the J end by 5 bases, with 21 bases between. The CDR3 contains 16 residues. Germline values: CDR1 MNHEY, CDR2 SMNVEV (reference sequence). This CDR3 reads CASSDTGTWVGTEAFF. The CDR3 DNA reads TGTGCCAGCAGTGATACAGGGACCTGGGTGGGAACTGAAGCTTTCTTT.

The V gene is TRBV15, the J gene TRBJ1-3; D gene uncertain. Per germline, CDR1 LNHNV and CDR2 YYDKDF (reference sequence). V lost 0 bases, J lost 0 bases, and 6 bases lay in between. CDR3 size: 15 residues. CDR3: CATSRDRSSGNTIYF. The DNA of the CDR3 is TGTGCCACCAGCAGAGATCGGAGCTCTGGAAACACCATATATTTT.

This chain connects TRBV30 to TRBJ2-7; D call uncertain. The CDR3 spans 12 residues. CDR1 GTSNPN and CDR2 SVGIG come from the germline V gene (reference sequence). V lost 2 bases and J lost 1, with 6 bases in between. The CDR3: CAWSKTSYEQYF. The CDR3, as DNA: TGTGCCTGGAGTAAAACTTCCTACGAGCAGTACTTC. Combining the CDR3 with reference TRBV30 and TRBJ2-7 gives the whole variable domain SQTIHQWPATLVQPVGSPLSLECTVEGTSNPNLYWYRQAAGRGLQLLFYSVGIGQISSEVPQNLSASRPQDRQFILSSKKLLLSDSGFYLCAWSKTSYEQYFGPGTRLTVT.

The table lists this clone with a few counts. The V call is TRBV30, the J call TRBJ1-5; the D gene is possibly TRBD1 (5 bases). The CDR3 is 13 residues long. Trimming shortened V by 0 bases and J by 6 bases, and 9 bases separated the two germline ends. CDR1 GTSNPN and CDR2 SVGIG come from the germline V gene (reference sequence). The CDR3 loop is CAWSVGQIQPQHF. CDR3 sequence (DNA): TGTGCCTGGAGTGTGGGGCAGATTCAGCCCCAGCATTTT.

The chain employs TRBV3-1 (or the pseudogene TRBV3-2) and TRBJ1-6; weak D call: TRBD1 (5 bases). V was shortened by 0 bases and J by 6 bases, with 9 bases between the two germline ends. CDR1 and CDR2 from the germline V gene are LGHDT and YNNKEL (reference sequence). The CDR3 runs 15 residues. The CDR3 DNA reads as TGTGCCAGCAGCCAAGATAGGACACCTAATTCACCCCTCCACTTT. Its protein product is CASSQDRTPNSPLHF.

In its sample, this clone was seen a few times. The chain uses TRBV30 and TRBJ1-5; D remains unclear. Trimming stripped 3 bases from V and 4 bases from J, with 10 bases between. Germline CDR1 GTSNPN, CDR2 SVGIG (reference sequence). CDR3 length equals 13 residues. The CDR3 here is CAWSPTRNQPQHF. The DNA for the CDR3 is TGTGCCTGGAGCCCAACGAGGAATCAGCCCCAGCATTTT.

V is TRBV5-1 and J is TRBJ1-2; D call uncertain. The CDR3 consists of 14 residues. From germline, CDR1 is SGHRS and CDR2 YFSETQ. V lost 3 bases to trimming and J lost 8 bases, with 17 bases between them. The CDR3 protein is CASSSPLGSGGYTF. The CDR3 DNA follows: TGCGCCAGCAGCTCCCCCCTGGGGAGCGGGGGCTACACCTTC.

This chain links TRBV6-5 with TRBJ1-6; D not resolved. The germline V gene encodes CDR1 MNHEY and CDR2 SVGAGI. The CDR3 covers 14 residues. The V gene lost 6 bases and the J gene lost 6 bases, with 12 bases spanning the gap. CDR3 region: CASRPERLNSPLHF. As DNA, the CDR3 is TGTGCCAGCAGGCCGGAGAGACTTAATTCACCCCTCCACTTT.

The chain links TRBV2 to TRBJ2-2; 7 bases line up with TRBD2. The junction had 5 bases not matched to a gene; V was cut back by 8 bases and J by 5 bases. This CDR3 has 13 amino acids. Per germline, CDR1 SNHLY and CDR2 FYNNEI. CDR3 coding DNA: TGTGCCAGCGGTAGGGGAGGGACCGGGGAGCTGTTTTTT. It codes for CASGRGGTGELFF.

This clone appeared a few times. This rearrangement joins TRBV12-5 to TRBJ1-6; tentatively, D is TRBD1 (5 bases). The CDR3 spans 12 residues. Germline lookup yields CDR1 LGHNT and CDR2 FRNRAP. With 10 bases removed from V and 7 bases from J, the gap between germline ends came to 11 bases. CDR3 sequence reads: CATGTGNSPLHF. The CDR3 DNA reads TGTGCTACTGGGACGGGGAATTCACCCCTCCACTTT.

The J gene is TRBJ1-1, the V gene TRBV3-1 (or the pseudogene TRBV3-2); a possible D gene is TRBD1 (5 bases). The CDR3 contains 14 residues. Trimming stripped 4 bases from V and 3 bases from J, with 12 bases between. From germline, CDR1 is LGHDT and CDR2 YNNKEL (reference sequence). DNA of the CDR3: TGTGCCAGCAGCCGGGGGGAGATACACACTGAAGCTTTCTTT. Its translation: CASSRGEIHTEAFF.

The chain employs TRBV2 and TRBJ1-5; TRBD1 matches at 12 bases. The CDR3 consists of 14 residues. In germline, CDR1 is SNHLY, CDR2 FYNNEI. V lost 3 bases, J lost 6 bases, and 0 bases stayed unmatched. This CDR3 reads CASSEGQGAQPQHF. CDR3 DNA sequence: TGTGCCAGCAGTGAGGGACAGGGGGCTCAGCCCCAGCATTTT.

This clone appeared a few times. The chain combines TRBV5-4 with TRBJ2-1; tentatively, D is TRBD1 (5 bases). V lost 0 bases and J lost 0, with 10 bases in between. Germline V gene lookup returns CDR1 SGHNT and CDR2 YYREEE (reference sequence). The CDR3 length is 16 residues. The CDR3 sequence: CASSLGQTSSYNEQFF. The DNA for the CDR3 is TGTGCCAGCAGCTTGGGACAGACGAGCTCCTACAATGAGCAGTTCTTC. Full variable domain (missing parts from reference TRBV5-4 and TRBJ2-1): ETGVTQSPTHLIKTRGQQVTLRCSSQSGHNTVSWYQQALGQGPQFIFQYYREEENGRGNFPPRFSGLQFPNYSSELNVNALELDDSALYLCASSLGQTSSYNEQFFGPGTRLTVL.

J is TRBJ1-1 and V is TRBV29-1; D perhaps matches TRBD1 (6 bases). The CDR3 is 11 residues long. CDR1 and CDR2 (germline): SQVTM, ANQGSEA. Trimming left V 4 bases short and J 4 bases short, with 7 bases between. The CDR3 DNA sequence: TGCAGCGTTGGAGGGGGCACTGAAGCTTTCTTT. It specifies CSVGGGTEAFF.

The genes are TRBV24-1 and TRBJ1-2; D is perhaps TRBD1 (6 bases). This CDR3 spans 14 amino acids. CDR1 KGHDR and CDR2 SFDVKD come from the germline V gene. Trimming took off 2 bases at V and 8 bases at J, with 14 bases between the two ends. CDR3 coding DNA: TGTGCCACCAGTGATTCGGACAGAAATTTGGGCTACACCTTC. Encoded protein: CATSDSDRNLGYTF.

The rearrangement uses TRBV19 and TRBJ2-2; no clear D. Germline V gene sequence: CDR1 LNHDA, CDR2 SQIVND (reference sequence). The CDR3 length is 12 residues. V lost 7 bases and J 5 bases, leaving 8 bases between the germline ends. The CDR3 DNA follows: TGTGCCAGTAAGGCTAGGACCGGGGAGCTGTTTTTT. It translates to CASKARTGELFF.

The CDR3 here is CASSYSGGPRDTQYF. Here the CDR3 DNA reads TGTGCCAGCAGTTATTCGGGGGGCCCGAGAGATACGCAGTATTTT. The genes are TRBV6-2 or TRBV6-3 and TRBJ2-3, with a weak D call TRBD2 (7 bases). Germline V gene lookup returns CDR1 MNHEY and CDR2 SVGEGT. Deletions cut 3 bases from V and 5 bases from J, with 15 bases between. CDR3 length equals 15 residues.

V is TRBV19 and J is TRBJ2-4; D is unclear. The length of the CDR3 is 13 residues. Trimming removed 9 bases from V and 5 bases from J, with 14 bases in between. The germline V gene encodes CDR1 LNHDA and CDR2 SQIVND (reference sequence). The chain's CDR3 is CASKTAGQNIQYF. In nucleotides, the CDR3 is TGTGCCAGCAAGACGGCAGGTCAAAACATTCAGTACTTC.

CDR3 nucleotides: TGTGCCTGGAGTGTACCTGGGCAGGGGGCGGGTGGCTACACCTTC. As protein: CAWSVPGQGAGGYTF. This chain connects TRBV30 to TRBJ1-2, with 8 bases that match TRBD1. The V gene end was trimmed by 0 bases and the J gene end by 7 bases; junction bases not matched to a gene: 10. The germline CDR1 and CDR2 sequences are GTSNPN and SVGIG (reference sequence). CDR3 size: 15 residues.

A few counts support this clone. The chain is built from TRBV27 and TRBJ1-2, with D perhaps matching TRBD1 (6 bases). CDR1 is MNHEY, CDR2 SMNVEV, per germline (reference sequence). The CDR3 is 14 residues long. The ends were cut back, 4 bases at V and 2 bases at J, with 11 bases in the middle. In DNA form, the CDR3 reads TGTGCCAGCAGTTCCATCGGACAGAACTATGGCTACACCTTC. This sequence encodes CASSSIGQNYGYTF.

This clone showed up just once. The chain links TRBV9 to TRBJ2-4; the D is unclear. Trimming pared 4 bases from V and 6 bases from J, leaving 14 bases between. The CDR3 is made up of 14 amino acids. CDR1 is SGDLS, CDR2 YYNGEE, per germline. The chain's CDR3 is CASSPSRIGNIQYF. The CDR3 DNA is TGTGCCAGCAGCCCGTCGCGGATTGGAAACATTCAGTACTTC.

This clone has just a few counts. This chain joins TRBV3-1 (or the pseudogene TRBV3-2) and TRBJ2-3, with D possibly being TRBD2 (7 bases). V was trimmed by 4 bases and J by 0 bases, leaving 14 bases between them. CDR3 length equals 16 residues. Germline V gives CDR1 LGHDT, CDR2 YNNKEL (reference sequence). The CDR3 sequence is CASSPSGGLSTDTQYF. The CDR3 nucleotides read TGTGCCAGCAGCCCCTCGGGGGGCCTTAGCACAGATACGCAGTATTTT.